This T cell receptor (beta chain) was identified during a study of blood T cell repertoires in COVID-19. Study as a whole: Sites across the United States, Italy and Spain contributed samples from acute and convalescent COVID-19. In each case, the material was cDNA or gDNA derived from T cells, B-cell-depleted T cells, or PBMCs.

The authors' processing: Nucleated cell counts were estimated from reference gene primer amplification. The repertoire was sequenced with immunoSEQ multiplex PCR; TCRdb's copy has only in-frame clones and lacks some. V and J calls and clone size are as listed in that table; D and trimming were resolved from the DNA. The data contain around 140,000 clones, around nine tenths of them seen just once; the ten biggest clones take up 2.5% to 3%. This clone showed up just a few times. With 8 bases removed from V and 4 bases from J, the gap between germline ends came to 15 bases. Per the germline V gene, CDR1 is SGHTA and CDR2 is FQGNSA. The CDR3 covers 15 residues.

The TCR originated in a man between 60 and 70 years old with active or convalescent COVID-19. The J gene is TRBJ2-6, the V gene TRBV7-2; a possible D gene is TRBD2 (5 bases). The sample taken for sequencing was peripheral blood. CDR3 in amino acids: CASAAVASGANVLTF. CDR3 coding DNA: TGTGCCAGCGCAGCGGTGGCTTCGGGGGCCAACGTCCTGACTTTC.